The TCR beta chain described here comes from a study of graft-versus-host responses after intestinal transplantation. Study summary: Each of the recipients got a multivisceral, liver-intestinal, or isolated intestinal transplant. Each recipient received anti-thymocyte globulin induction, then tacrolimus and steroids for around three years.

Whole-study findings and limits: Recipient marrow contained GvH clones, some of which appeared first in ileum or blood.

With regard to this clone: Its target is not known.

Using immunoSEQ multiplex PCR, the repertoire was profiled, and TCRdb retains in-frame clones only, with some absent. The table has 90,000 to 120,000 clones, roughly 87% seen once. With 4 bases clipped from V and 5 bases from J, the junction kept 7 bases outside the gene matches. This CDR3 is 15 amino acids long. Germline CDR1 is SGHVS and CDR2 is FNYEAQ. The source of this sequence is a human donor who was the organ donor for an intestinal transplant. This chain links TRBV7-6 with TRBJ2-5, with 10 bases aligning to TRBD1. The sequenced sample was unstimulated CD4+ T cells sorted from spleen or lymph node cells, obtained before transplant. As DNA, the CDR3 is TGTGCCAGCAGCTCGGGACAGGGGTTGTGGGAGACCCAGTACTTC. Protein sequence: CASSSGQGLWETQYF.